This TCR beta chain came from a study of blood T cell repertoires in COVID-19 (dated by TCRdb to between 2020 and 2021). For context, the study as a whole: Samples from collaborators originated in the United States, Italy and Spain and spanned both the acute and convalescent phases of COVID-19. The material from the prospective study consisted of cDNA or gDNA derived from T cells, B-cell-depleted T cells, or PBMCs. Subjects who had been exposed to COVID-19, were actively infected with it, or had recovered from it provided the deeply sampled blood TCRbeta repertoires that made up the dataset. A freely available public database, intended as a resource for researchers studying the immune response to SARS-CoV-2, is where the repertoires were released. Samples came from the ongoing ImmuneRACE study (first 160 participants) plus 1,254 subjects from 6 global collaborators. The sample metadata nearly always contained a de-identified subject ID, COVID-19 status, age in years and sex. HLA class I and class II types, where available, came from metadata supplied by the sample provider rather than from assay-based typing.

A remark on this clone: What antigen it recognizes has not been identified. No quality values exist for individual bases; no much larger clone is one base distant.

In the germline V gene (reference sequence), CDR1 corresponds to LNHDA and CDR2 to SQIVND. Inclusive of the bounding cysteine and phenylalanine, the CDR3 is 14 residues long. The retained sequence is limited to the CDR3, 42 bases, with the frame set at the first base. V is cut by 9 bases and J by 0 bases, and the space between the germline ends is 9 bases. TCRbeta CDR3 regions were amplified from genomic DNA using the immunoSEQ Assay, a bias-controlled multiplex PCR. The authors' pipeline ran thus. The number of nucleated cells in each sample was estimated from the amplification of reference gene primers within the assay. To quantify the absolute abundance of each unique TCRbeta CDR3 rearrangement, sequence reads were collapsed and filtered. Productive Simpson clonality was computed per sample as the square root of Simpson's diversity index over productive rearrangements. Sourced from immuneACCESS, this table was stored by TCRdb with only in-frame sequences that have V and J called. A share of the clones is absent; for the studies checked, an unresolved V gene accounts for under half, and the remainder has no known explanation. V and J calls and clone size are as listed in that table; D and trimming were resolved from the DNA. The sample includes approximately 140,000 clones, with approximately 84% observed a single time. The ten largest clonotypes hold 1.1% to 1.5% of the sample.

The collaborating institutions used their own protocols to collect whole blood in K2EDTA tubes. For TCRbeta analysis, collaborators shipped samples in one of three forms: frozen whole blood, isolated PBMCs, or DNA extracted from either of those sample types. The full study reports these points: The amount of clinical and demographic metadata varied by source and participant and was provided uncurated.

This TCR was sampled from a man in his 60s with acute or convalescent COVID-19. The V and J genes are TRBV19 and TRBJ2-6, with the D gene uncertain. Sequencing used peripheral blood. The CDR3 sequence is CASLDISGANVLTF. The DNA reads as follows: TGTGCCAGCCTTGACATCTCTGGGGCCAACGTCCTGACTTTC.